The 21 T cell receptor beta chains in this list originate from one sample, sequenced in a study of cytomegalovirus exposure and HLA in healthy donors. The data were produced by immunoSEQ multiplex PCR, yet TCRdb's version contains in-frame clones alone and is incomplete. Among under 140,000 clones, roughly 90% were seen once, and the ten largest hold 1.4%. The material sequenced was PBMCs. These receptors all stem from a woman aged 25 to 39 in good health and CMV-seropositive.

The chain links TRBV6-5 to TRBJ2-4; D remains unclear. The CDR3 is 13 amino acids. The germline CDR1 and CDR2 sequences are MNHEY and SVGAGI. Trimming took off 5 bases at V and 6 bases at J, with 11 bases between the two ends. CDR3 sequence: CASSESTANIQYF. For the CDR3, the DNA is TGTGCCAGCAGTGAGTCAACAGCAAACATTCAGTACTTC.

This chain uses TRBV18 with TRBJ2-7, with 7 nucleotides matching TRBD1. J lost 3 bases, V lost 2 bases, and 7 bases had no gene match. The germline gives CDR1 KGHSH, CDR2 LQKENI. There are 15 residues in the CDR3. The CDR3 sequence: CASSPSGTDNYEQYF. The CDR3 nucleotides are TGTGCCAGCTCACCATCCGGGACAGACAACTACGAGCAGTACTTC. The full variable domain, completed using reference TRBV18 and TRBJ2-7, is NAGVMQNPRHLVRRRGQEARLRCSPMKGHSHVYWYRQLPEEGLKFMVYLQKENIIDESGMPKERFSAEFPKEGPSILRIQQVVRGDSAAYFCASSPSGTDNYEQYFGPGTRLTVT.

J is TRBJ1-5 and V is TRBV6-5; D is unclear. The V gene lost 6 bases and the J gene lost 4 bases, with 16 bases spanning the gap. Germline values: CDR1 MNHEY, CDR2 SVGAGI. The CDR3 has 15 residues. The CDR3 DNA reads as TGTGCCAGCAGCCGGGGAGCGCCCATAAATCAGCCCCAGCATTTT. This encodes CASSRGAPINQPQHF.

The chain carries TRBV27 and TRBJ1-2; TRBD1 matches at 7 bases. V gave up 4 bases and J gave up 7 bases; unmatched junction bases: 15. Germline loops: CDR1 MNHEY, CDR2 SMNVEV (reference sequence). This CDR3 is built from 16 residues. CDR3 in DNA: TGTGCCAGCAGTTCAGGGCTGACAGGGACCGAGGGTGGCTACACCTTC. Its translation is CASSSGLTGTEGGYTF.

This rearrangement joins TRBV30 to TRBJ2-5, with no clear D. CDR3 length equals 12 residues. The V gene's germline CDR1 is GTSNPN and CDR2 SVGIG (reference sequence). Trimming cost V 3 bases and J 7 bases, with 12 bases left between them. CDR3 protein: CAWRSRIGTQYF. The CDR3 nucleotides read TGTGCCTGGAGGAGCCGAATCGGGACCCAGTACTTC.

This sequence joins TRBV18 and TRBJ1-4; D is ambiguous. CDR1 KGHSH and CDR2 LQKENI come from the germline V gene. Trimming took off 1 base at V and 0 bases at J, with 9 bases between the two ends. The CDR3 runs to 16 residues. The chain's CDR3 is CASSPRSRATNEKLFF. As DNA, the CDR3 is TGTGCCAGCTCACCACGTTCCCGTGCAACTAATGAAAAACTGTTTTTT.

The V gene is TRBV6-6, the J gene TRBJ2-7, with D perhaps matching TRBD2 (5 bases). Trimming stripped 4 bases from V and 7 bases from J, with 17 bases between. Germline CDR1 reads MNHNY; CDR2 reads SVGAGI (reference sequence). The CDR3 extends over 14 amino acids. In nucleotides, the CDR3 is TGTGCCAGCAGTTCAAGGGAGCATTTGAGAGAGCAGTACTTC. The encoded protein is CASSSREHLREQYF.

J is TRBJ1-3 and V is TRBV6-6; 7 bases are a match to TRBD1. The J segment lost 3 bases and the V segment lost 6 bases, leaving 5 bases of the junction unmatched. CDR1 and CDR2 from the germline V gene are MNHNY and SVGAGI (reference sequence). The CDR3 loop spans 14 amino acids. CDR3 coding DNA: TGTGCCAGCAGCCCGCAGGGGGGTGGAAACACCATATATTTT. Translated, it gives CASSPQGGGNTIYF.

The V call is TRBV2, the J call TRBJ2-5, with 10 positions matching TRBD2. The CDR3 spans 15 residues. J was trimmed by 4 bases and V by 6 bases; bases with no gene match: 8. Looked up from germline, CDR1 is SNHLY and CDR2 is FYNNEI. The CDR3 sequence: CASRGAGGGRETQYF. The CDR3 DNA reads TGTGCCAGCAGGGGAGCGGGGGGGGGTCGAGAGACCCAGTACTTC.

CDR3 sequence reads: CASSQDPRASGVGGELFF. CDR3 sequence (DNA): TGTGCCAGCAGCCAAGACCCCCGGGCTAGCGGGGTTGGCGGGGAGCTGTTTTTT. The chain uses TRBV4-2 and TRBJ2-2, with TRBD2 identical over 9 bases. The CDR3 has 18 amino acids. V lost 0 bases and J lost 7; bases outside the gene matches: 12. The V gene's germline CDR1 is LGHNA and CDR2 YNFKEQ.

The V gene is TRBV6-5, the J gene TRBJ2-5, with 8 nucleotides matching TRBD2. This CDR3 is 13 amino acids long. Germline CDR1 MNHEY, CDR2 SVGAGI. The J segment lost 4 bases and the V segment lost 6 bases, leaving 4 bases of the junction unmatched. CDR3 nucleotide sequence: TGTGCCAGCAGCCACCTAGCGGGAGAGACCCAGTACTTC. Translated, it gives CASSHLAGETQYF.

V gene TRBV5-1 combines with J gene TRBJ2-1, with 10 bases that match TRBD1. CDR1 and CDR2 (germline): SGHRS, YFSETQ. Germline trimming cut 1 base from V and 8 bases from J; bases unmatched to any gene: 6. This CDR3 comprises 15 residues. This chain's CDR3 is CASSLLGQGGHEQFF. CDR3 nucleotides: TGCGCCAGCAGCTTGTTAGGACAGGGGGGCCATGAGCAGTTCTTC.

The chain links TRBV18 to TRBJ1-1; maybe TRBD1 (5 bases). Trimming took 2 bases from V and 9 from J, leaving 10 bases between them. This CDR3 region has 12 residues. Germline lookup yields CDR1 KGHSH and CDR2 LQKENI. CDR3 in amino acids: CASSPGAPQAFF. In nucleotides, the CDR3 is TGTGCCAGCTCACCAGGGGCCCCGCAAGCTTTCTTT.

The chain links TRBV30 to TRBJ2-6; 7 bases align to TRBD1. V gave up 2 bases and J gave up 1 base; unmatched junction bases: 5. Germline assignment: CDR1 GTSNPN and CDR2 SVGIG (reference sequence). This CDR3 has 16 residues. As DNA, the CDR3 is TGTGCCTGGAGTTTCTACAGGGGATCTGGGGCCAACGTCCTGACTTTC. Encoded protein: CAWSFYRGSGANVLTF.

The chain employs TRBV6-6 and TRBJ1-5; 8 bases agree with TRBD1. The CDR3 has 16 residues. With 6 bases clipped from V and 4 bases from J, the junction kept 11 bases outside the gene matches. Germline loops: CDR1 MNHNY, CDR2 SVGAGI (reference sequence). CDR3 sequence reads: CASSLPPGGGNQPQHF. CDR3 in DNA: TGTGCCAGCAGCCTCCCCCCAGGGGGCGGGAATCAGCCCCAGCATTTT.

J is TRBJ2-2 and V is TRBV12-2; the D call in the table, TRBD2, was not verified against the DNA. TRBV12-2 is recorded as a pseudogene. This CDR3 is 21 amino acids long. The DNA for the CDR3 is TGTGCAAGTCGCTTAGCGCTCCCGAGACTACCGGGAGGGCGGTTGGGCGGGGAGCTGTTTTTT. Amino acid sequence: CASRLALPRLPGGRLGGELFF.

The V gene is TRBV10-3, the J gene TRBJ2-7; 9 nucleotides agree with TRBD2. V dropped 6 bases and J dropped 3; count of bases not matched to a gene: 9. The CDR3 has 15 amino acids. Germline CDR1 reads ENHRY; CDR2 reads SYGVKD. This chain's CDR3 is CAISAGASGIYEQYF. CDR3 bases: TGTGCCATCAGCGCCGGGGCTAGCGGGATCTACGAGCAGTACTTC.

The rearrangement links TRBV7-3 to TRBJ2-1; 8 nucleotides match TRBD1. CDR1 is SGHTA, CDR2 FQGTGA, per germline. CDR3 length: 15 residues. Losses at the gene ends were 5 bases for V and 9 bases for J; bases not matched to a gene: 12. CDR3 sequence: CASSPGQGGLSEQFF. The CDR3 DNA sequence: TGTGCCAGCAGCCCCGGACAGGGCGGGCTAAGTGAGCAGTTCTTC. The full variable domain, rest sourced from reference TRBV7-3 and TRBJ2-1, is GAGVSQTPSNKVTEKGKYVELRCDPISGHTALYWYRQSLGQGPEFLIYFQGTGAADDSGLPNDRFFAVRPEGSVSTLKIQRTERGDSAVYLCASSPGQGGLSEQFFGPGTRLTVL.

The chain uses TRBV12-5 and TRBJ1-1; D unclear. The CDR3 spans 11 residues. The germline V gene encodes CDR1 LGHNT and CDR2 FRNRAP. V was shortened by 5 bases and J by 7 bases, with 8 bases between the two germline ends. CDR3: CASGARVEAFF. CDR3 in DNA: TGTGCTAGTGGTGCCCGGGTTGAAGCTTTCTTT.

The chain combines TRBV30 with TRBJ2-1; D might be TRBD1 (5 bases). The CDR3 spans 13 residues. Looked up from germline, CDR1 is GTSNPN and CDR2 is SVGIG (reference sequence). V was clipped by 4 bases and J by 0 bases, with 7 bases between them. CDR3 in DNA: TGTGCCTGGAAGGGGTTCTCCTACAATGAGCAGTTCTTC. Residues: CAWKGFSYNEQFF.

This chain joins TRBV5-1 and TRBJ2-2; 13 bases match TRBD2. The CDR3 sequence is 18 residues long. The trim removed 2 bases at V and 5 bases at J, leaving 9 bases unmatched. Germline V gives CDR1 SGHRS, CDR2 YFSETQ. For the CDR3, the DNA is TGCGCCAGCAGCTTATCCCCCGGGACTAGCGGGAATACCGGGGAGCTGTTTTTT. This gives the protein CASSLSPGTSGNTGELFF.